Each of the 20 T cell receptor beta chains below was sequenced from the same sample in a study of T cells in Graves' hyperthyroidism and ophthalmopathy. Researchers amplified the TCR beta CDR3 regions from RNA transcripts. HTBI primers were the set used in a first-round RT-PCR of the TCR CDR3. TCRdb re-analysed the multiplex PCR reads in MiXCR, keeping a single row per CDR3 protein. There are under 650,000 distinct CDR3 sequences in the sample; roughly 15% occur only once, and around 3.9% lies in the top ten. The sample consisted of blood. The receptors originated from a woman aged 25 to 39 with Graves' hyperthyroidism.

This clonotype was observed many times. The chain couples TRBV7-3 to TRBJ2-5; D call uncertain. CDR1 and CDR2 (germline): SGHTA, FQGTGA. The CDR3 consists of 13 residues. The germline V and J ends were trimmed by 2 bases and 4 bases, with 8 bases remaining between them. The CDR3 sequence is CASSLYPRETQYF. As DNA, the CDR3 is TGTGCCAGCAGCTTATATCCGCGAGAGACCCAGTACTTC.

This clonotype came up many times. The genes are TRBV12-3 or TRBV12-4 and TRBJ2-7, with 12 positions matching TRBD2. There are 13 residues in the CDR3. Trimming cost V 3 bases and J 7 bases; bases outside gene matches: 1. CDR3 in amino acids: CASSFGLAGEQYF. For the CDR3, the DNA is TGTGCCAGCAGTTTTGGACTAGCGGGGGAGCAGTACTTC.

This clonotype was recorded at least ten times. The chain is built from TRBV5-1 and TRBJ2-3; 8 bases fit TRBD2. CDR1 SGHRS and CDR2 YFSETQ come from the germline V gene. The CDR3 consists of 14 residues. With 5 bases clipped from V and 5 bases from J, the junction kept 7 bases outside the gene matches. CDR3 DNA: TGCGCCAGCAGACCAGCGGGAGCGGGAGATACGCAGTATTTT. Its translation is CASRPAGAGDTQYF.

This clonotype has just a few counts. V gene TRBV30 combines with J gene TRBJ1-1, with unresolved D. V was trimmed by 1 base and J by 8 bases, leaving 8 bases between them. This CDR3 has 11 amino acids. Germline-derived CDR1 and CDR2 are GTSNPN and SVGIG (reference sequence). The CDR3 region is CAWSATWEAFF. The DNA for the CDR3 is TGTGCCTGGAGTGCCACATGGGAAGCTTTCTTT.

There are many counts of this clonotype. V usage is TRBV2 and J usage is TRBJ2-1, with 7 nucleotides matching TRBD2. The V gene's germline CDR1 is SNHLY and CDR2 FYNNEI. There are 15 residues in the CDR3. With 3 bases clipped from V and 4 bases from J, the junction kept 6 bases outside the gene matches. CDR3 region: CASSDRTRKYNEQFF. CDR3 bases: TGTGCCAGCAGTGACCGGACTAGGAAATACAATGAGCAGTTCTTC.

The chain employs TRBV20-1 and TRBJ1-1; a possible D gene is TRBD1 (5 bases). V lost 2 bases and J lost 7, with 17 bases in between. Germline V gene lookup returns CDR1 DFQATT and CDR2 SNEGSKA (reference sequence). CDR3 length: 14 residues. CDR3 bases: TGCAGTGCTAGAACCCCAGGGCACGGGAGTGAAGCTTTCTTT. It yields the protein CSARTPGHGSEAFF.

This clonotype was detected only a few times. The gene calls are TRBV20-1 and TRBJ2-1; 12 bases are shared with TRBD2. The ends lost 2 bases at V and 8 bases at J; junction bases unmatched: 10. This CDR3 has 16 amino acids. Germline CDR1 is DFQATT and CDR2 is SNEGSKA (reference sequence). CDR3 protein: CSARPRTSGILYEQFF. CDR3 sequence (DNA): TGCAGTGCTAGACCGAGGACTAGCGGGATATTGTATGAGCAGTTCTTC.

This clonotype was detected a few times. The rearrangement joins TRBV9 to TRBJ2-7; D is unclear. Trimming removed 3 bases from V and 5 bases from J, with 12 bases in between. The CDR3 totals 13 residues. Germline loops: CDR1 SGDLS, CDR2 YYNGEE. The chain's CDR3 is CASSGPRRHEQYF. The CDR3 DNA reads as TGTGCCAGCAGCGGTCCTAGGCGGCACGAGCAGTACTTC.

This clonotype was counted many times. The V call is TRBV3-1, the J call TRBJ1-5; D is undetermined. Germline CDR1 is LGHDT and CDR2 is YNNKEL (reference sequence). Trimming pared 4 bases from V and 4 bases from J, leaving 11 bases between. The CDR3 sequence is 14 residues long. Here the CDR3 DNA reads TGTGCCAGCAGCCGTACGGGAGAGAATCAGCCCCAGCATTTT. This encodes CASSRTGENQPQHF.

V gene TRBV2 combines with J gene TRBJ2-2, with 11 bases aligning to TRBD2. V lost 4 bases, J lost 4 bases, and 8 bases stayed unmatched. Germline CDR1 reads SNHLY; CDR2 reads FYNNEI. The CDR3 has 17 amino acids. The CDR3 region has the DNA TGTGCCAGCAGTGGGTGGACTAGCGGGCTTCGCACCGGGGAGCTGTTTTTT. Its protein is CASSGWTSGLRTGELFF.

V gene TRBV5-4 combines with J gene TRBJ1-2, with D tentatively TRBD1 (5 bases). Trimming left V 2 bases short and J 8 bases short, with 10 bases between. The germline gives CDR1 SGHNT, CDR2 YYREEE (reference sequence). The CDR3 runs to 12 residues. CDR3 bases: TGTGCCAGCAGCTTCCCAGGGAAAGGCTACACCTTC. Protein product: CASSFPGKGYTF.

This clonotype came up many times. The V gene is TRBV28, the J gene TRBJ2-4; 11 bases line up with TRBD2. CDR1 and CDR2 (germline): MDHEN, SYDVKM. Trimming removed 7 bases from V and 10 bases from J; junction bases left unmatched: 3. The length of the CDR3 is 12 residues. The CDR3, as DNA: TGTGCCAGCACTCTAGCGGGAGGTATTCAGTACTTC. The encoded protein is CASTLAGGIQYF.

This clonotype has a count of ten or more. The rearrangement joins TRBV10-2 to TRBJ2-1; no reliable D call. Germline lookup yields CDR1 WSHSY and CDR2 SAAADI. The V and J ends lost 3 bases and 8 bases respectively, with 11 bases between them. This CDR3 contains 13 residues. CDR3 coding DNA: TGCGCCAGCAGTGACCAGACTGGGGATGAGCAGTTCTTC. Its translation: CASSDQTGDEQFF.

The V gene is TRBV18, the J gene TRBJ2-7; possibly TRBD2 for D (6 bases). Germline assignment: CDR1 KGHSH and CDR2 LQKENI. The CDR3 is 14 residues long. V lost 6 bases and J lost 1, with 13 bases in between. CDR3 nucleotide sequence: TGTGCCAGCTCCGGGACTGCAGCATCCTACGAGCAGTACTTC. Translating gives CASSGTAASYEQYF.

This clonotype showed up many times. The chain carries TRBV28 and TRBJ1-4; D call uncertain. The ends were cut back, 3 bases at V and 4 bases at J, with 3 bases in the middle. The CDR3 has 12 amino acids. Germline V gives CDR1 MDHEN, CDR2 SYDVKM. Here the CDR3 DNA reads TGTGCCAGCAGTTTTTTTAATGAAAAACTGTTTTTT. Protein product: CASSFFNEKLFF.

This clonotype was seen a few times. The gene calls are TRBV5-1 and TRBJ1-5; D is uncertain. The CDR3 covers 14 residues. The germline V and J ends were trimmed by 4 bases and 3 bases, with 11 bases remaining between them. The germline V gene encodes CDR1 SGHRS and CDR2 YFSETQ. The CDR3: CASSTILFNQPQHF. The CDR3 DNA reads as TGCGCCAGCAGCACAATTCTGTTCAATCAGCCCCAGCATTTT.

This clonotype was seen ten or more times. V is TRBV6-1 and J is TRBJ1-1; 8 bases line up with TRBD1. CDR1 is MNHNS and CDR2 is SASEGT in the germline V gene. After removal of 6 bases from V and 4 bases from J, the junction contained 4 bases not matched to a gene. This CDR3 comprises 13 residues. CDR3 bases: TGTGCCAGCAGACAGGGGGGTGGCACTGAAGCTTTCTTT. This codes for CASRQGGGTEAFF.

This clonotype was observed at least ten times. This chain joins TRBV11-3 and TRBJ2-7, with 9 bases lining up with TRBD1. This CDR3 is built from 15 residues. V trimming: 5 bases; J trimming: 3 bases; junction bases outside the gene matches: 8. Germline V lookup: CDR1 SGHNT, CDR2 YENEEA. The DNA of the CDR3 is TGTGCCAGCAGCCCTAGCCGGGACAGGGACTACGAGCAGTACTTC. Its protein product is CASSPSRDRDYEQYF.

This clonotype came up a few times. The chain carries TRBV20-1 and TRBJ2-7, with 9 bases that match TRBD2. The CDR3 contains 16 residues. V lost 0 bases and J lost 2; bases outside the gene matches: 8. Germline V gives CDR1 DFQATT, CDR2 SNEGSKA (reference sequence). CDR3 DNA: TGCAGTGCTAGAGATCAAGGCGGCGGGAGGGCCTACGAGCAGTACTTC. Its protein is CSARDQGGGRAYEQYF.

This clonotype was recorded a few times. The CDR3 bases are TGTGCCAGCAGTTTTGTAGCTTCCTCCTACGAGCAGTACTTC. It encodes CASSFVASSYEQYF. The chain joins TRBV27 to TRBJ2-7; no clear D gene. The CDR3 is made up of 14 amino acids. CDR1 and CDR2 (germline): MNHEY, SMNVEV (reference sequence). Trimming removed 3 bases from V and 0 bases from J, with 9 bases in between.